The rows below give T cell receptor beta chains drawn from one sample of a study of cytomegalovirus exposure and HLA in healthy donors. Produced via immunoSEQ multiplex PCR; TCRdb's table is partial and in-frame only. The table shows 120,000 or so clones, with roughly 89% occurring only once. Sample: PBMCs. These receptors originate from a woman aged 18-29 years in good health and CMV-seronegative. Each CDR3 is given with its conserved first and last residue. The order of the fields is V gene, CDR3 protein.

>TRBV27
CASSFGNQPQHF
>TRBV9
CASSVAGGITDTQYF
>TRBV11-2
CASSGGQGDYGYTF
>TRBV6-1
CASSLDRVGATQYF
>TRBV6-5
CASSYAGPGSPDTQYF
>TRBV2
CARGQAGGYTF
>TRBV28
CASSFYLLAEAFF
>TRBV10-1
CASSGGLAGGTDTQYF
>TRBV28
CASSLKEWYTGELFF
>TRBV5-8
CASSKDVRDSHPYGYTF
>TRBV7-9
CASSLAEAPREQYF
>TRBV14
CASSALRGEKLFF
>TRBV19
CASSNLAGDGYEQYF
>TRBV6-4
CASSRGPESTGELFF